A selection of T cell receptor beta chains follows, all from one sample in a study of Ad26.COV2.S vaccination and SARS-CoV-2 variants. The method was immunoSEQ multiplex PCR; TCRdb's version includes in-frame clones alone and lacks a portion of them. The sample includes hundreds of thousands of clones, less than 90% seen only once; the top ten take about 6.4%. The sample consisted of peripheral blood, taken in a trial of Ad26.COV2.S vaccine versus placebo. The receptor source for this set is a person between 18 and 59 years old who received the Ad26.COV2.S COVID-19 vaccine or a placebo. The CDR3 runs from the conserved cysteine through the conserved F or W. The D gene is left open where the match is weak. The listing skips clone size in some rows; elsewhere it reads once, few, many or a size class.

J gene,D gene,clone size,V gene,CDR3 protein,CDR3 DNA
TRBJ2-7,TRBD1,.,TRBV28,CASTRQGAVYEQYF,TGTGCCAGCACCCGACAGGGGGCGGTTTACGAGCAGTACTTC
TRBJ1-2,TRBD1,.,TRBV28,CASSLTLQGEGGYTF,TGTGCCAGCAGTCTTACCTTACAGGGGGAAGGAGGCTACACCTTC
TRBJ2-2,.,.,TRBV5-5,CASMTQGKITGELFF,TGTGCCAGCATGACTCAGGGGAAGATAACCGGGGAGCTGTTTTTT
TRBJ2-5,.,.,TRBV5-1,CASSYRQKQETQYF,TGCGCCAGCAGCTACCGACAAAAACAAGAGACCCAGTACTTC
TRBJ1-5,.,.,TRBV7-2,CASSLPGAGWQPQHF,TGTGCCAGCAGCCTACCGGGGGCCGGGTGGCAGCCCCAGCATTTT
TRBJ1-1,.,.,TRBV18,CASFQQGVAEAFF,TGTGCCAGCTTCCAACAGGGAGTCGCTGAAGCTTTCTTT
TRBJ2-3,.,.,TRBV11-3,CASSFGGGEIDTQYF,TGTGCCAGCAGCTTTGGAGGGGGGGAGATAGATACGCAGTATTTT
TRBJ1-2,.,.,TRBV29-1,CSVEDPGVEYYGYTF,TGCAGCGTTGAAGATCCAGGGGTAGAATACTATGGCTACACCTTC
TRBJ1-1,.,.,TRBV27,CASSSPLRGNFKAFF,TGTGCCAGCAGTTCCCCGCTCCGGGGTAATTTTAAAGCTTTCTTT
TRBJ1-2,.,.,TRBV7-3,CASSPRQGEKGYTF,TGTGCCAGCAGCCCGCGCCAAGGGGAGAAGGGCTACACCTTC
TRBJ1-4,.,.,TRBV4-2,CASSDSAGEKLFF,TGTGCCAGCAGCGACAGCGCCGGAGAAAAACTGTTTTTT
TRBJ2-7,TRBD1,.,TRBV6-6,CASILGPTGAHYEQYF,TGTGCCAGCATATTAGGACCCACAGGGGCCCATTACGAGCAGTACTTC
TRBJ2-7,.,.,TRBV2,CASSEAGQGIGEQYF,TGTGCCAGCAGTGAAGCAGGGCAGGGGATAGGCGAGCAGTACTTC
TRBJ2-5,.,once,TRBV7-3,CASSPGSASQETQYF,TGTGCCAGCAGCCCCGGCTCTGCTAGTCAAGAGACCCAGTACTTC
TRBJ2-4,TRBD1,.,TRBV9,CASSVKGQTRLAKNIQYF,TGTGCCAGCAGCGTTAAGGGACAGACACGCCTAGCCAAAAACATTCAGTACTTC
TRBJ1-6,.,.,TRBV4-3,CASSQDHNSYNSPLHF,TGCGCCAGCAGCCAAGATCACAATTCCTATAATTCACCCCTCCACTTT
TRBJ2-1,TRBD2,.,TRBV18,CASSPSLAGVSNEQFF,TGTGCCAGCTCACCCTCGCTAGCGGGAGTAAGTAATGAGCAGTTCTTC
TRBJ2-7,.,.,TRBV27,CASSGGQTLLYEQYF,TGTGCCAGCAGTGGGGGACAAACACTCCTCTACGAGCAGTACTTC
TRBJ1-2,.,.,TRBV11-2,CASSPLNRPTDGYTF,TGTGCCAGCAGCCCCTTGAACAGGCCCACGGATGGCTACACCTTC
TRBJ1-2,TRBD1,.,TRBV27,CASRTGGSNYGYTF,TGTGCCAGCAGGACAGGGGGATCTAACTATGGCTACACCTTC
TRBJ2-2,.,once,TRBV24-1,CATSDLHGTLNTGELFF,TGTGCCACCAGTGATTTGCACGGGACTCTGAACACCGGGGAGCTGTTTTTT
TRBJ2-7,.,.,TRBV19,CASGANSYEQYF,TGTGCCAGTGGAGCGAACTCCTACGAGCAGTACTTC
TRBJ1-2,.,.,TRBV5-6,CASSFGVRGDYGYTF,TGTGCCAGCAGCTTCGGAGTAAGGGGTGACTATGGCTACACCTTC
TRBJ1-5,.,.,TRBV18,CASSPSRVEPQHF,TGTGCCAGCTCACCATCGAGGGTTGAGCCCCAGCATTTT
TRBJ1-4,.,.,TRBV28,CASRTSTSRNEKLFF,TGTGCCAGCAGGACTTCAACTAGCAGAAATGAAAAACTGTTTTTT
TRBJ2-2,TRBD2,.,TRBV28,CASTRTSGYYGELFF,TGTGCCAGCACCCGGACTAGCGGGTACTACGGGGAGCTGTTTTTT
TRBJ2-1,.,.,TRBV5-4,CASSFTGSGNEQFF,TGTGCCAGCAGCTTTACGGGATCAGGCAATGAGCAGTTCTTC
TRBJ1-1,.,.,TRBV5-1,CASSLVRTGGGEAFF,TGCGCCAGCAGCTTGGTGCGGACGGGGGGCGGTGAGGCTTTCTTT
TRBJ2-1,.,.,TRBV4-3,CASSGRGYNEQFF,TGCGCCAGCAGCGGCCGGGGATACAATGAGCAGTTCTTC
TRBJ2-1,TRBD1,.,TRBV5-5,CASSSKTGEVFYNEQFF,TGTGCCAGCAGCTCGAAGACAGGGGAAGTATTCTACAATGAGCAGTTCTTC
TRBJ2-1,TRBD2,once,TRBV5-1,CASSLAGGRGGNEQFF,TGCGCCAGCAGCTTGGCCGGCGGGAGAGGCGGCAATGAGCAGTTCTTC
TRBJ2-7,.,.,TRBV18,CASSLDYEQYF,TGTGCCAGCTCACTTGACTACGAGCAGTACTTC
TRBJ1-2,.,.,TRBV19,CASSIYQGNYGYTF,TGTGCCAGTAGTATATATCAGGGAAACTATGGCTACACCTTC
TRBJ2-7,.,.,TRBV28,CASSWGRAYEQYF,TGTGCCAGCAGTTGGGGTAGAGCCTACGAGCAGTACTTC
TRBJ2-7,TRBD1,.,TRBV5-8,CASSLDRGIRLPYEQYF,TGTGCCAGCAGTTTGGACAGGGGAATTCGCCTCCCCTACGAGCAGTACTTC
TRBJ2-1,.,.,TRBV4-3,CASSGQKNEQFF,TGCGCCAGCAGCGGTCAAAAGAATGAGCAGTTCTTC
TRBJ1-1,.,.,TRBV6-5,CASRMRGRNTEAFF,TGTGCCAGCAGGATGCGGGGCAGAAACACTGAAGCTTTCTTT
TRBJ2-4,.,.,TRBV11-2,CASSDRDSKNIQYF,TGTGCCAGCAGCGACCGGGACTCAAAAAACATTCAGTACTTC